The 25 T cell receptor beta chains below were found in one sample sequenced in a study of cytomegalovirus exposure and HLA in healthy donors. TCRdb's copy holds only in-frame clones and misses some; the assay was immunoSEQ multiplex PCR. The table includes fewer than 200,000 clones, roughly nine tenths detected once. What was sequenced was PBMCs. These receptors were taken from a woman aged 18-29 years in good health and CMV-seropositive.

This clone is a singleton in its sample. The chain is built from TRBV5-1 and TRBJ2-5; the D gene is possibly TRBD2 (6 bases). Germline CDR1 is SGHRS and CDR2 is YFSETQ. Trimming cost V 0 bases and J 0 bases, with 9 bases left between them. The CDR3 is 15 amino acids. The CDR3 here is CASSLEAGNQETQYF. The CDR3 nucleotides read TGCGCCAGCAGCTTGGAGGCGGGGAACCAAGAGACCCAGTACTTC.

The genes are TRBV19 and TRBJ1-5, with a weak D call TRBD1 (5 bases). The CDR3 loop spans 13 amino acids. Germline V gene sequence: CDR1 LNHDA, CDR2 SQIVND (reference sequence). The V gene lost 5 bases and the J gene lost 7 bases, with 12 bases spanning the gap. CDR3 coding DNA: TGTGCCAGTAGTTCGGACATTGCACAGCCCCAGCATTTT. Translated, it gives CASSSDIAQPQHF.

This clone was seen more than once but under ten times. The CDR3 bases are TGTGCCAGCAGCTTAGGACAGCTCTATGGCTACACCTTC. It is translated as CASSLGQLYGYTF. The V gene is TRBV5-6, the J gene TRBJ1-2; D might be TRBD1 (6 bases). V shed 2 bases and J shed 4 bases, with 9 bases lying between them. Germline V gene sequence: CDR1 SGHDT, CDR2 YYEEEE. The CDR3 runs 13 residues.

This sequence joins TRBV5-8 and TRBJ2-7; D unresolved. The CDR3 runs to 13 residues. V gave up 0 bases and J gave up 3 bases, with 7 bases separating them. Germline loops: CDR1 SGHTS, CDR2 YDEGEE. In nucleotides, the CDR3 is TGTGCCAGCAGCTTGGCGTCGGGCTACGAGCAGTACTTC. Residues: CASSLASGYEQYF.

As DNA, the CDR3 is TGTGCCAGCAGCCAATCGCGGAGGGCTCGACTAGCTGGCGAGCAGTACTTC. It specifies CASSQSRRARLAGEQYF. The V call is TRBV14, the J call TRBJ2-7; 7 bases line up with TRBD2. J was trimmed by 6 bases and V by 2 bases; bases with no gene match: 16. Germline loops: CDR1 SGHDN, CDR2 FVKESK. The CDR3 is 17 amino acids.

The chain employs TRBV28 and TRBJ1-5, with a possible D match to TRBD1 (6 bases). The germline CDR1 and CDR2 sequences are MDHEN and SYDVKM. The CDR3 consists of 16 residues. V lost 3 bases to trimming and J lost 1 base, with 13 bases between them. The chain's CDR3 is CASSLRAGESNQPQHF. The CDR3 DNA sequence: TGTGCCAGCAGTTTGCGGGCAGGGGAGAGCAATCAGCCCCAGCATTTT.

This rearrangement joins TRBV10-3 to TRBJ1-1; a weak D match, TRBD1 (5 bases). Per germline, CDR1 ENHRY and CDR2 SYGVKD. This CDR3 region has 13 residues. V dropped 3 bases and J dropped 1 base, with 6 bases sitting between them. The DNA of the CDR3 is TGTGCCATCAGTGAACAGGAGAACACTGAAGCTTTCTTT. It translates to CAISEQENTEAFF.

The rearrangement links TRBV7-2 to TRBJ2-3; D may be TRBD2 (7 bases). The CDR3 extends over 15 amino acids. The V end was cut by 0 bases, the J end by 1 base, with 8 bases between. From germline, CDR1 is SGHTA and CDR2 FQGNSA. The CDR3 here is CASSLAGGRTDTQYF. In DNA, the CDR3 is TGTGCCAGCAGCTTAGCGGGGGGGCGCACAGATACGCAGTATTTT.

The V gene is TRBV28, the J gene TRBJ2-4, with TRBD1 as a possible D gene (6 bases). Germline lookup yields CDR1 MDHEN and CDR2 SYDVKM. This CDR3 spans 15 amino acids. Trimming removed 6 bases at V and 1 base at J, with 13 bases between. The DNA of the CDR3 is TGTGCCAGCAGGTCAGGGGTGGAGGCCAAAAACATTCAGTACTTC. Amino acid sequence: CASRSGVEAKNIQYF.

This chain joins TRBV10-3 and TRBJ1-5, with D hard to call. Germline assignment: CDR1 ENHRY and CDR2 SYGVKD. The length of the CDR3 is 13 residues. V dropped 0 bases and J dropped 4 bases, with 4 bases sitting between them. The CDR3, as DNA: TGTGCCATCAGTGAGTCTCTGAATCAGCCCCAGCATTTT. This translates into CAISESLNQPQHF.

The chain recombines TRBV14 with TRBJ1-2; TRBD1 matches at 8 bases. The CDR3 extends over 19 amino acids. Germline V gene data show CDR1 as SGHDN and CDR2 as FVKESK. The ends lost 0 bases at V and 7 bases at J; junction bases unmatched: 19. The CDR3 DNA reads TGTGCCAGCAGCCAAGATAGGCCAAATACAGGCCAGGGGGCGCGTGGCTACACCTTC. It encodes CASSQDRPNTGQGARGYTF.

V and J are TRBV29-1 and TRBJ2-3, with 12 bases that match TRBD2. This CDR3 contains 15 residues. The ends lost 5 bases at V and 2 bases at J; junction bases unmatched: 5. Looked up from germline, CDR1 is SQVTM and CDR2 is ANQGSEA. The CDR3 protein is CSVRLAGVLTDTQYF. The CDR3 DNA follows: TGCAGCGTTAGACTAGCGGGGGTCCTCACAGATACGCAGTATTTT.

The CDR3 spells CASSASSFAYEQYF. The CDR3 DNA sequence: TGTGCCAGCAGCGCCTCTAGTTTCGCCTACGAGCAGTACTTC. V is TRBV7-9 and J is TRBJ2-7; D unresolved. This CDR3 spans 14 amino acids. V was pared by 5 bases and J by 2 bases, with 13 bases between. The V gene's germline CDR1 is SEHNR and CDR2 FQNEAQ (reference sequence). Based on the CDR3 plus reference TRBV7-9 and TRBJ2-7, the full variable domain is DTGVSQNPRHKITKRGQNVTFRCDPISEHNRLYWYRQTLGQGPEFLTYFQNEAQLEKSRLLSDRFSAERPKGSFSTLEIQRTEQGDSAMYLCASSASSFAYEQYFGPGTRLTVT.

The gene calls are TRBV6-6 and TRBJ2-1, with D tentatively TRBD2 (6 bases). V was pared by 8 bases and J by 3 bases, with 11 bases between. The CDR3 sequence is 13 residues long. CDR1 MNHNY and CDR2 SVGAGI come from the germline V gene (reference sequence). This CDR3 reads CASRGLNYNEQFF. CDR3 nucleotides: TGTGCCAGCCGGGGACTGAACTACAATGAGCAGTTCTTC.

J is TRBJ2-5 and V is TRBV27; 12 positions match TRBD2. The DNA matches TRBJ2-7 better at its end, which makes the J call doubtful. CDR1 MNHEY and CDR2 SMNVEV come from the germline V gene (reference sequence). CDR3 length: 14 residues. The CDR3 nucleotides read TGTGCCAGCAGACTAGCGGGAGGTGTGTACGAGCAGTACTTC. Amino acid sequence: CASRLAGGVYEQYF.

V is TRBV19 and J is TRBJ2-1, with 12 bases matching TRBD2. Germline CDR1 LNHDA, CDR2 SQIVND (reference sequence). The CDR3 consists of 18 residues. The V gene end was trimmed by 6 bases and the J gene end by 5 bases; junction bases not matched to a gene: 14. CDR3 residues: CASRLRSTSGRSHNEQFF. The CDR3 coding sequence is TGTGCCAGTAGACTAAGGTCGACTAGCGGGAGATCCCACAATGAGCAGTTCTTC.

This sequence joins TRBV6-5 and TRBJ2-4; 7 nucleotides agree with TRBD2. The CDR3 covers 16 residues. V was clipped by 4 bases and J by 2 bases; unmatched bases: 8. Germline CDR1 reads MNHEY; CDR2 reads SVGAGI. The CDR3, as DNA: TGTGCCAGCAGTTTGGGCGGGAGTTTAACCAAAAACATTCAGTACTTC. Its protein is CASSLGGSLTKNIQYF.

The V gene is TRBV27, the J gene TRBJ2-7; 7 bases map to TRBD2. Germline V gives CDR1 MNHEY, CDR2 SMNVEV (reference sequence). The CDR3 has 15 amino acids. Trimming at V came to 4 bases and at J to 3 bases, leaving 9 bases not matched to a gene. The CDR3 DNA is TGTGCCAGCAGTTCCGCCTCCGCGGGAGTCTACGAGCAGTACTTC. Protein product: CASSSASAGVYEQYF.

The chain links TRBV6-6 to TRBJ1-1; perhaps TRBD1 as D (6 bases). The CDR3 has 14 amino acids. The ends were cut back, 7 bases at V and 1 base at J, with 13 bases in the middle. Germline V lookup: CDR1 MNHNY, CDR2 SVGAGI (reference sequence). The CDR3 nucleotides are TGTGCCAGCAATCCTACAGGGAAGAACACTGAAGCTTTCTTT. Its protein is CASNPTGKNTEAFF.

The chain employs TRBV10-2 and TRBJ1-3, with D perhaps matching TRBD1 (6 bases). The CDR3 is 15 amino acids. The V end was cut by 6 bases, the J end by 7 bases, with 19 bases between. Germline values: CDR1 WSHSY, CDR2 SAAADI. The CDR3 nucleotides are TGCGCCAGCAGGGAGACAGGAACCCTTCAGAACACCATATATTTT. Translation: CASRETGTLQNTIYF.

This chain connects TRBV4-1 to TRBJ1-2; D remains ambiguous. Deletions cut 1 base from V and 2 bases from J, with 8 bases between. This CDR3 comprises 14 residues. Germline V gene data show CDR1 as MGHRA and CDR2 as YSYEKL. CDR3 DNA: TGCGCCAGCAGCCAAGTGGCGGGAAACTATGGCTACACCTTC. Amino acid sequence: CASSQVAGNYGYTF.

The chain recombines TRBV18 with TRBJ2-7; maybe TRBD1 (6 bases). Germline CDR1 is KGHSH and CDR2 is LQKENI. With 3 bases removed from V and 1 base from J, the gap between germline ends came to 13 bases. This CDR3 is built from 15 residues. CDR3 in DNA: TGTGCCAGCTCACCGCGGACAGTTACATCCTACGAGCAGTACTTC. It is translated as CASSPRTVTSYEQYF.

This clone was found once. Written as DNA, the CDR3 is TGTGCCAGCAGCCCCCAGACTGGTCCTCAGACGCAGTATTTT. Translating gives CASSPQTGPQTQYF. This chain joins TRBV9 and TRBJ2-3; D remains ambiguous. The CDR3 runs to 14 residues. Germline V gene lookup returns CDR1 SGDLS and CDR2 YYNGEE. With 4 bases removed from V and 9 bases from J, the gap between germline ends came to 18 bases.

This clone came up once. V usage is TRBV5-1 and J usage is TRBJ2-1; TRBD2 agrees at 7 bases. Germline-derived CDR1 and CDR2 are SGHRS and YFSETQ. V was pared by 4 bases and J by 7 bases, with 11 bases of the junction left unmatched. The CDR3 is 15 amino acids. The CDR3 spells CASSKEGLAVNEQFF. CDR3 coding DNA: TGCGCCAGCAGCAAAGAGGGGCTAGCGGTGAATGAGCAGTTCTTC. The full variable domain, with the rest looked up from reference TRBV5-1 and TRBJ2-1, is KAGVTQTPRYLIKTRGQQVTLSCSPISGHRSVSWYQQTPGQGLQFLFEYFSETQRNKGNFPGRFSGRQFSNSRSEMNVSTLELGDSALYLCASSKEGLAVNEQFFGPGTRLTVL.

In nucleotides, the CDR3 is TGCGCCAGCAGCCCGTTGGTGGGGAGAGGGGGGAACACTGAAGCTTTCTTT. Translating it yields CASSPLVGRGGNTEAFF. The J gene is TRBJ1-1, the V gene TRBV5-1, with D possibly TRBD1 on 6 matching bases. Deletions cut 4 bases from V and 1 base from J, with 20 bases between. This CDR3 has 17 amino acids. From germline, CDR1 is SGHRS and CDR2 YFSETQ.